This entry features one T cell receptor (beta chain) sequence. Its antigen is unidentified. This sample is part of a study of CXCR3-negative and CXCR3-positive naive CD8 T cells. Findings of the study overall: TRBV-TRBJ usage was similar across naive CXCR3 subsets but distinct in memory cells. TCR strength was inferred from TRB CDR3 properties, while surface CD5 was comparable between naive subsets. High diversity, comparable across both naive subsets, contrasted with much lower diversity in memory CD8+ cells.

UMI-labeled 5' RACE TRB cDNA libraries were prepared from the cells. TCRdb reprocessed the 5' RACE reads and reports one entry per CDR3 protein, with no DNA. Its listing shows tens of thousands of distinct CDR3 sequences. Germline CDR1 and CDR2: LGHNA and YSLEER. This CDR3 region has 15 residues. The sequenced sample consisted of memory CD8+ T cells from blood. The chain employs TRBV4-3 and TRBJ1-2; TCRdb names TRBD1, which stays unverified in the absence of DNA. The origin of this receptor is a human donor in good health. Some clones in this sample may be carry-over from other donors' samples. CDR3: CASSQSRTGGDGYTF.